The 18 T cell receptor beta chains presented below share a single source sample, sequenced in a study of tumor and adjacent non-tumor tissue in lung cancer. Three rounds of nested PCR, following a modified ARM-PCR protocol, produced the TCRbeta library. TCRdb redid the calling of the multiplex PCR reads with MiXCR, one entry per CDR3 protein. This table has 40,000 to 45,000 distinct CDR3 sequences, over 55% appearing once. The template was RNA from unsorted bulk tissue. More than 3 cm separated this lung sample from the edge of the tumor. Input material: distant non-tumor lung tissue. The receptors were sampled from a man aged 50 to 59 with non-small cell lung cancer.

For this clonotype: One end of the junction does not line up with germline, which may come from a read error. This chain uses TRBV5-5 with TRBJ1-1; D is unresolved. The CDR3 is 12 residues long. The germline CDR1 and CDR2 sequences are SGHKS and YYEKEE (reference sequence). The CDR3 loop reads CANSFESFEAFF. CDR3 DNA sequence: TGTGCCAACAGCTTCGAGTCCTTTGAAGCTTTCTTT.

Turning to this clonotype: At one end, the junction sequence differs from germline, possibly due to a read error. The chain uses TRBV29-1 and TRBJ2-3; 12 nucleotides align to TRBD1. CDR3 length equals 15 residues. CDR1 is SQVTM, CDR2 ANQGSEA, per germline. The CDR3 sequence: CRATPGTGGTYTQYF. For the CDR3, the DNA is TGCAGAGCGACCCCTGGGACAGGGGGCACATATACGCAGTATTTT.

Many counts were recorded for this clonotype. This sequence joins TRBV6-1 and TRBJ1-2; D perhaps matches TRBD1 (6 bases). The CDR3 runs to 14 residues. The germline gives CDR1 MNHNS, CDR2 SASEGT. V dropped 5 bases and J dropped 2 bases, with 12 bases sitting between them. This CDR3 reads CASSLGQGNYGYTF. In DNA, the CDR3 is TGTGCCAGCAGTCTAGGGCAGGGGAACTATGGCTACACCTTC.

J is TRBJ1-1 and V is TRBV28; a possible D gene is TRBD1 (5 bases). Trimming removed 5 bases at V and 10 bases at J, with 20 bases between. The germline V gene encodes CDR1 MDHEN and CDR2 SYDVKM. This CDR3 is 14 amino acids long. DNA of the CDR3: TGTGCCAGCAGTGGGGACGGGGTGAGTGCTGGAGCTTTCTTT. Translating it yields CASSGDGVSAGAFF.

This clonotype was found once. An end of the junction differs from the germline gene, which may be a read error. The chain is built from TRBV10-3 and TRBJ2-7, with D tentatively TRBD1 (5 bases). The CDR3 totals 15 residues. Germline V gene data show CDR1 as ENHRY and CDR2 as SYGVKD. CDR3 coding DNA: TGTGTCATCACCCAGTGGTGGCAGGGTACCTACGAGCAGTACTTC. Translating it yields CVITQWWQGTYEQYF.

With respect to this clonotype: It may be a read error: a sequence one base away is much more abundant. The chain combines TRBV7-8 with TRBJ2-7; 7 bases are a match to TRBD2. This CDR3 region has 11 residues. The germline V gene encodes CDR1 SGHVS and CDR2 FQNEAQ. CDR3 bases: TGTGACAGCGGGGAGGGGTACGAGCAGTACTTC. Translated, it gives CDSGEGYEQYF.

This clonotype was picked up a small number of times. A much larger clone differs from this one at a single base, so this may be a read error. The V gene is TRBV10-3, the J gene TRBJ2-1; D unresolved. Germline V lookup: CDR1 ENHRY, CDR2 SYGVKD. The CDR3 has 11 amino acids. The CDR3 DNA sequence: TGTGCCATCAGTGACTTAAATGGGCAGTTCTTC. It yields the protein CAISDLNGQFF.

In its sample, this clonotype was seen once. In nucleotides, the CDR3 is TGTGCCAGCAGTTGTCGGACAGTCGACGCTTTCTTT. It codes for CASSCRTVDAFF. The gene calls are TRBV12-3 or TRBV12-4 and TRBJ1-1; the D gene is possibly TRBD1 (6 bases). The length of the CDR3 is 12 residues. With 4 bases removed from V and 11 bases from J, the gap between germline ends came to 14 bases.

There are many counts of this clonotype. V gene TRBV10-2 combines with J gene TRBJ2-6; D remains ambiguous. The CDR3 covers 13 residues. CDR1 is WSHSY, CDR2 SAAADI, per germline. Trimming removed 2 bases from V and 3 bases from J, with 2 bases in between. The CDR3 DNA reads as TGCGCCAGCAGTGAGAGTGGGGCCAACGTCCTGACTTTC. Its translation: CASSESGANVLTF.

The rearrangement uses TRBV28 and TRBJ2-1; 9 bases line up with TRBD2. From germline, CDR1 is MDHEN and CDR2 SYDVKM. Losses at the gene ends were 3 bases for V and 10 bases for J; bases not matched to a gene: 10. The CDR3 is 15 residues long. CDR3 sequence reads: CASSLPERREGEQFF. Here the CDR3 DNA reads TGTGCCAGCAGTTTGCCGGAGCGGCGGGAGGGCGAGCAGTTCTTC.

Worth noting for this clonotype: A much larger clone lies one base from this, so it may be a read error. The chain uses TRBV30 and TRBJ2-3; D gene uncertain. From germline, CDR1 is GTSNPN and CDR2 SVGIG (reference sequence). This CDR3 spans 13 amino acids. CDR3 residues: CAAIPGGTDTHYF. The CDR3 DNA sequence: TGTGCCGCCATACCCGGTGGCACAGATACGCATTATTTT. The whole variable domain, filled in from reference TRBV30 and TRBJ2-3, reads SQTIHQWPATLVQPVGSPLSLECTVEGTSNPNLYWYRQAAGRGLQLLFYSVGIGQISSEVPQNLSASRPQDRQFILSSKKLLLSDSGFYLCAAIPGGTDTHYFGPGTRLTVL.

As regards this clonotype: One junction end does not reproduce the germline sequence, and a read error may be involved. The chain recombines TRBV6-7 with TRBJ2-3; D ambiguous. TRBV6-7 is known as an ORF, though its function is uncertain. This CDR3 is built from 13 residues. As DNA, the CDR3 is TGTGCCACCGTGACGGGTGACGTGAATACGCACTATTTT. This sequence encodes CATVTGDVNTHYF.

Remarks on this clonotype: This may come from a read error, since a much larger clone is one base off. The chain combines TRBV6-5 with TRBJ2-7; 7 bases agree with TRBD2. CDR1 and CDR2 from the germline V gene are MNHEY and SVGAGI. The CDR3 consists of 15 residues. The CDR3 nucleotides are TGTGTCAGCAGTTACTCCACCGAGGCGGGAGTCGAGCAGTACTTC. Encoded protein: CVSSYSTEAGVEQYF.

This chain joins TRBV5-1 and TRBJ2-1; possibly TRBD2 for D (6 bases). With 0 bases removed from V and 8 bases from J, the gap between germline ends came to 12 bases. CDR3 length: 14 residues. CDR1 and CDR2 from the germline V gene are SGHRS and YFSETQ. CDR3 sequence: CASSLELAEDEQFF. The CDR3 bases are TGCGCCAGCAGCTTGGAACTAGCTGAGGATGAGCAGTTCTTC.

Notes on this clonotype: The CDR3 end shows no conserved phenylalanine or tryptophan, and so a read error is likely. This rearrangement joins TRBV12-3 or TRBV12-4 to TRBJ1-6; D uncertain. Trimming stripped 5 bases from V and 7 bases from J, with 15 bases between. The CDR3 has 15 residues. For the CDR3, the DNA is TGTGCCAGCAGTCCGAGCGGGGAGGGAAATTCACCCCTCCACATT. This translates into CASSPSGEGNSPLHI.

The gene calls are TRBV13 and TRBJ2-7, with TRBD1 identical over 8 bases. Germline values: CDR1 PRHDT, CDR2 FYEKMQ (reference sequence). With 4 bases clipped from V and 9 bases from J, the junction kept 20 bases outside the gene matches. The CDR3 runs 17 residues. The CDR3 is CASSWGTGSGDLRVQYF. DNA for the CDR3: TGTGCCAGCAGCTGGGGGACAGGCAGCGGCGATTTGCGCGTGCAGTACTTC. Based on the CDR3 plus reference TRBV13 and TRBJ2-7, the full variable domain is AAGVIQSPRHLIKEKRETATLKCYPIPRHDTVYWYQQGPGQDPQFLISFYEKMQSDKGSIPDRFSAQQFSDYHSELNMSSLELGDSALYFCASSWGTGSGDLRVQYFGPGTRLTVT.

This clonotype was recorded only once. One end of the junction is discordant with germline, which a read error may explain. The chain's CDR3 is CASSVSTLSNQPQNF. The CDR3 DNA follows: TGCGCCAGCAGTGTGTCGACTCTTAGCAATCAGCCGCAGAATTTT. This sequence joins TRBV10-2 and TRBJ1-5; D remains unclear. CDR1 and CDR2 from the germline V gene are WSHSY and SAAADI. This CDR3 is 15 amino acids long.

The chain carries TRBV7-8 and TRBJ1-3, with a possible D match to TRBD1 (5 bases). Germline CDR1 SGHVS, CDR2 FQNEAQ. This CDR3 region has 16 residues. The V end was cut by 4 bases, the J end by 3 bases, with 16 bases between. CDR3 nucleotides: TGTGCCAGCAGCTCTCAGGGTACTTCAGTTGGAAACACCATATATTTT. Translated, it gives CASSSQGTSVGNTIYF.